This T cell receptor beta chain originates from a study of response to subunit inactivated influenza vaccine. TCRdb re-analysed the RT-PCR reads in MiXCR, keeping a single row per CDR3 protein. The sample lists about 540,000 distinct CDR3 sequences, around 21% occurring once. Findings and caveats of the study: Authors proposed each seasonal influenza vaccination draws in few new T cells.

This clonotype came up a few times. Its matching antigen is unknown. The same data also went into a second study, on T cells expressing NK-cell markers. From that second work: Template switching by 5'RACE with UMIs generated the TCR beta cDNA. About six donors carried dominant NKG2C+ clonotypes that made up roughly 1.0-7.5% of their CD8+ T cells.

The TCR comes from a man in his fifties who received an inactivated influenza vaccine. The starting material was CD4+ T cells sorted from PBMCs, obtained 11 to 12 days after vaccination.

CDR3 residues: CASSLSGARDTGELFF. Here the CDR3 DNA reads TGCGCCAGCAGCTTGTCAGGGGCTCGGGACACCGGGGAGCTGTTTTTT. The J gene is TRBJ2-2, the V gene TRBV5-1; possibly TRBD1 for D (6 bases). CDR3 size: 16 residues. Trimming took 1 base from V and 3 from J, leaving 13 bases between them. Germline CDR1 is SGHRS and CDR2 is YFSETQ.